The rows below give T cell receptor beta chains drawn from one sample of a study of blood T cell repertoires in COVID-19. Here immunoSEQ multiplex PCR was the method, and the copy in TCRdb shows in-frame clones only, minus some. Of about 86,000 clones in the sample, approximately 80% were seen once. The sequenced material came from peripheral blood. Source of these receptors: a woman aged 80 or over with active or convalescent COVID-19. Both conserved end residues are part of each CDR3. The order of the fields is V gene, J gene, CDR3 protein.

TRBV3-1/TRBV3-2	TRBJ2-5	CASSARRGAPETQYF
TRBV19	TRBJ1-5	CASSVTGLNQPQHF
TRBV10-3	TRBJ1-1	CAISESGTGVTEAFF
TRBV7-2	TRBJ1-5	CASSLGPNQPQHF
TRBV6-5	TRBJ1-1	CASSYYKTNTEAFF
TRBV4-3	TRBJ2-2	CASSQEPRTDGELFF
TRBV12-3/TRBV12-4	TRBJ2-7	CASSLNREHEQYF
TRBV9	TRBJ1-1	CASSVETGADTEAFF
TRBV11-3	TRBJ2-5	CASSLRAGGIQTQYF
TRBV15	TRBJ2-2	CATSRGRGSTGELFF
TRBV28	TRBJ2-7	CASSLWGLGLETYEQYF
TRBV9	TRBJ2-7	CASSVGGGGAPYEQYF
TRBV2	TRBJ1-1	CTSSKHLGARGEAFF
TRBV28	TRBJ1-5	CASSLGQAGNQPQHF
TRBV5-1	TRBJ2-2	CASSLGSGSLNTGELFF
TRBV6-2/TRBV6-3	TRBJ2-7	CASSYTDRVGEQYF
TRBV5-1	TRBJ2-1	CASSSHLGGGLNEQFF
TRBV28	TRBJ2-7	CASRGAWDEQYF
TRBV28	TRBJ1-6	CASSSTGRASPLHF
TRBV27	TRBJ2-7	CASSFLTSGGYEQYF
TRBV9	TRBJ2-1	CASSVTVGGAYNEQFF
TRBV10-3	TRBJ1-4	CAISQGGMDEKLFF
TRBV7-9	TRBJ1-2	CASSSRDRGTYGYTF
TRBV19	TRBJ1-2	CASSGGTDYGYTF
TRBV5-1	TRBJ2-2	CASSVGDTGELFF
TRBV5-1	TRBJ2-2	CASSSGLTLTGELFF
TRBV7-5	TRBJ1-2	CARSRTGGFGYTF